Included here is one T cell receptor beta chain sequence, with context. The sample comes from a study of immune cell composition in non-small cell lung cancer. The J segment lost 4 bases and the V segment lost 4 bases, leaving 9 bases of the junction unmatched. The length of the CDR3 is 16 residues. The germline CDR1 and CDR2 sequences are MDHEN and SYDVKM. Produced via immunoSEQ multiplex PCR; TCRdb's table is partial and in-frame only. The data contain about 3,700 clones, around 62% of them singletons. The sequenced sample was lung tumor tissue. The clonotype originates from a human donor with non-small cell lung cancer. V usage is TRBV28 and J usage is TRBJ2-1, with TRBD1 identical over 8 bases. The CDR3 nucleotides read TGTGCCAGCAGTTATACCGGGACAGGTCTGTACAATGAGCAGTTCTTC. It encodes CASSYTGTGLYNEQFF.